This TCR beta chain was found in a study of shared clonotypes between healthy human individuals. Germline V gene sequence: CDR1 LGHNA, CDR2 YNFKEQ. The CDR3 covers 15 residues. V was clipped by 4 bases and J by 8 bases; unmatched bases: 8. The assay was run at deep level. Every immunoSEQ plate was one replicate of a subset's evenly spread DNA. The repertoire was sequenced with immunoSEQ multiplex PCR; TCRdb's copy has only in-frame clones and lacks some. The data contain some 2.4 million clones, 80% to 95% of them singletons. The receptor's source is a man between 18 and 29 years old in good health. Some clones in this sample may be carry-over from other donors' samples. What was sequenced was naive CD4+ T cells from PBMCs. Subset in this sample: CD45RA+ positively selected. This sequence joins TRBV4-2 and TRBJ2-1; 10 bases are shared with TRBD2. CDR3 sequence: CASSLGLAVADEQFF. As DNA, the CDR3 is TGTGCCAGCAGCCTCGGACTAGCGGTGGCCGATGAGCAGTTCTTC.